This T cell receptor beta chain was recorded in a study of OX40 agonist ivuxolimab in advanced cancers. Overall study context: An anti-OX40 (CD134) antibody with agonistic activity, ivuxolimab, was administered to patients. Every 2 weeks, patients received ivuxolimab intravenously, dosed at 0.01 to 10 mg/kg.

Assay: immunoSEQ multiplex PCR; the TCRdb copy retains only in-frame clones and omits some. This table holds roughly 70,000 clones, about four fifths found once. Specimen: CD4+ or CD8+ T cells sorted from blood, collected in a trial of the OX40 agonist ivuxolimab. The clonotype comes from an adult with an advanced solid tumor such as melanoma, head and neck, liver or kidney cancer.

The CDR3 loop reads CASSFLDGNQPQHF. The CDR3 nucleotides are TGTGCCAGCAGTTTCCTCGACGGTAATCAGCCCCAGCATTTT. V and J are TRBV28 and TRBJ1-5; no clear D. The V and J ends lost 3 bases and 4 bases respectively, with 10 bases between them. This CDR3 comprises 14 residues. Germline-derived CDR1 and CDR2 are MDHEN and SYDVKM.